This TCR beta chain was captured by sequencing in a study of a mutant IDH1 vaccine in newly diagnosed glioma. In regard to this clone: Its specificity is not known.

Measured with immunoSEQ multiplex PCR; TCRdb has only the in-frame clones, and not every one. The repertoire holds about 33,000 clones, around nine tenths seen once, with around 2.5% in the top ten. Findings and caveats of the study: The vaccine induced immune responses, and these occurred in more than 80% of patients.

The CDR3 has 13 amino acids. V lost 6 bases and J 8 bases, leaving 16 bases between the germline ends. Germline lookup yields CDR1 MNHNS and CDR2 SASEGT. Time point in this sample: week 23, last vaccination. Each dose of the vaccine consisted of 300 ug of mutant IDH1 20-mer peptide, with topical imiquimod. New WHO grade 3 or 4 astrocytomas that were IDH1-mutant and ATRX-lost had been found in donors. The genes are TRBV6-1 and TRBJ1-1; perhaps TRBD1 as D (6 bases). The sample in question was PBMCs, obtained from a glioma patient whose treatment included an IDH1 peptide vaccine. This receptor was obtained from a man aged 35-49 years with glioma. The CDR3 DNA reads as TGTGCCAGCAGGACCCGGACAGCCCGGGAAGCTTTCTTT. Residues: CASRTRTAREAFF.